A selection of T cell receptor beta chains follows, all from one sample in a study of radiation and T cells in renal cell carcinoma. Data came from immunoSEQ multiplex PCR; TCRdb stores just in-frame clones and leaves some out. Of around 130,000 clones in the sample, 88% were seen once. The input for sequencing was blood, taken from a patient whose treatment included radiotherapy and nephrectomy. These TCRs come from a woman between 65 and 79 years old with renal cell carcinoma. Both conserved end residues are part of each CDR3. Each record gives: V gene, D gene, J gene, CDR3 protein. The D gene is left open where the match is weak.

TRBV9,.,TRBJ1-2,CASKGRYGYTF
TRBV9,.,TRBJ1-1,CASSVTGMNTEAFF
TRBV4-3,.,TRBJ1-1,CASSQDERGLNTEAFF
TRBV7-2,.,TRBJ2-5,CASSSRIQETQYF
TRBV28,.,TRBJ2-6,CASSFSGANVLTF
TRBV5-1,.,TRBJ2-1,CASKQDTYNEQFF
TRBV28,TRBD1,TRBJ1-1,CASNTGGRNTEAFF
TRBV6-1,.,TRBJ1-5,CATYRSNQPQHF
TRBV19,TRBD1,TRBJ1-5,CASSIGDRAVQPQHF
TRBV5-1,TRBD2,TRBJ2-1,CASSLIGGGPSYNEQFF
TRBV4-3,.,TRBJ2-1,CASSQERGSVYEQFF
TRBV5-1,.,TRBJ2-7,CASSLALGTTYEQYF
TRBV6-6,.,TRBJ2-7,CATWGEGFEQYF
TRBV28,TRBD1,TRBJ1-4,CASSLLRRTGGGKLFF
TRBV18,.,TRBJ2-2,CASSPKDSTGELFF
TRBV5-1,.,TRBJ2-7,CASSQGLPGYEQYF
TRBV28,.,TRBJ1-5,CASSLFGQPQHF
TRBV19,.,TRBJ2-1,CASTPRGGRSSYNEQFF
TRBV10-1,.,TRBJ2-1,CASRGGNEQFF
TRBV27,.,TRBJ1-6,CASKPGLGNGSPLHF
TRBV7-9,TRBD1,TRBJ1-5,CASSSPDRGGNQPQHF
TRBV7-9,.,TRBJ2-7,CASSPQGTTPISLYEQYF
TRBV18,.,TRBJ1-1,CASSQEPGPTVEAFF
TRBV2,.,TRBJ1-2,CASSVVDYGYTF
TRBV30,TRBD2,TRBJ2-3,CAWSGGAADTQYF
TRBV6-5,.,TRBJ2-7,CASSSTAGTFYEQYF
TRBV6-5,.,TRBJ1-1,CASRRGVGNTEAFF
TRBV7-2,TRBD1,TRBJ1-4,CASSLNRGQLFF
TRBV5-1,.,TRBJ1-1,CASSRQGNTEAFF
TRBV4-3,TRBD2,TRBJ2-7,CASSRGLAGDEQYF
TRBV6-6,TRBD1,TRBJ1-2,CASSYSKTGGDGYTF
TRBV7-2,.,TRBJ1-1,CASRQADGGAFF
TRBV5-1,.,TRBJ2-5,CASTPERIQETQYF
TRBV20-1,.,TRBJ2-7,CSAPGTWEQYF
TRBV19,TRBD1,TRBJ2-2,CASRQGATNTGELFF
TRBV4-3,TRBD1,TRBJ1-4,CASSQQIRDSTNEKLFF
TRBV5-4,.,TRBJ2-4,CASSGGTGLKNIQYF
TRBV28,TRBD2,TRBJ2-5,CASSSRLAGAFQETQYF
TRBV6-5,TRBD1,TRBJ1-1,CASSSLTGLEAFF
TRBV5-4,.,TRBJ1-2,CASSSSGPDGYTF
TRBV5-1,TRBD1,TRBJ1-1,CASSAQGLVNTEAFF
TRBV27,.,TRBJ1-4,CASSLFGTNEKLFF
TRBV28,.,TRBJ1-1,CASSFVGAQTEAFF
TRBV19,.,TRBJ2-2,CASSILGGAGELFF
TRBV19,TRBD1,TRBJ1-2,CASSILPDRQGYTF
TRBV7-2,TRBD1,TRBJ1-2,CASSSGTGIYGYTF
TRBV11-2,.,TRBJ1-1,CASSFWEGTEAFF
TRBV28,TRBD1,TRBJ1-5,CASSSGTGLGSNQPQHF
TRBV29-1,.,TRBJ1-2,CAGGAIYGYTF
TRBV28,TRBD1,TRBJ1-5,CASSLWDRGQGQPQHF
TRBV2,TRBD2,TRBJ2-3,CASSSGVTDTQYF
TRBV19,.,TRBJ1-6,CASSMADRGSPLHF
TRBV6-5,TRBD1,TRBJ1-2,CASSYSAGQGGGYTF